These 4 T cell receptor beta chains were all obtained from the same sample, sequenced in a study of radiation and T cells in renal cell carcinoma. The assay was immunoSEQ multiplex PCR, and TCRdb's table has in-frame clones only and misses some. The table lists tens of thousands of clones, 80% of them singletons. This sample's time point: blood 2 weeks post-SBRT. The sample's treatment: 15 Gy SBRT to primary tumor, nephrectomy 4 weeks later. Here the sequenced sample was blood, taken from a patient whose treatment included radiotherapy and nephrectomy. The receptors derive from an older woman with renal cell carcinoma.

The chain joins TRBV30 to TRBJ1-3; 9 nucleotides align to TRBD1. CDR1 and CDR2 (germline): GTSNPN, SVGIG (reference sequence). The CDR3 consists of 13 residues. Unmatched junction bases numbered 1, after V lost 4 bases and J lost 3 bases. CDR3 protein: CAWNRGLGNTIYF. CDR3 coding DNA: TGTGCCTGGAACAGGGGGCTTGGAAACACCATATATTTT.

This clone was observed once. CDR3 in amino acids: CASTGGLTGTPTSNQPQHF. The CDR3 region has the DNA TGTGCCAGCACCGGTGGTCTGACCGGGACACCCACTAGCAATCAGCCCCAGCATTTT. The rearrangement links TRBV2 to TRBJ1-5; TRBD1 is a possible D gene (6 bases). The germline gives CDR1 SNHLY, CDR2 FYNNEI. The V end lost 7 bases, the J end lost 0 bases, and 25 bases lay between the germline ends. This CDR3 has 19 amino acids.

DNA of the CDR3: TGTGCCATCAGTGATACCCAAGGCTACACCTTC. Amino acid sequence: CAISDTQGYTF. This sequence joins TRBV10-3 and TRBJ1-2; no clear D. Trimming shortened V by 3 bases and J by 8 bases, and 7 bases separated the two germline ends. The CDR3 is made up of 11 amino acids. Germline CDR1 and CDR2: ENHRY and SYGVKD.

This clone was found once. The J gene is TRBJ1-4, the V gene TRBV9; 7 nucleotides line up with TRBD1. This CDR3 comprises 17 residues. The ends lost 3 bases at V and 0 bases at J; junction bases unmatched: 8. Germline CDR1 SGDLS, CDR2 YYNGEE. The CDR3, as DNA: TGTGCCAGCAGCGAGCCGAGACAGGGATCAACTAATGAAAAACTGTTTTTT. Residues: CASSEPRQGSTNEKLFF.